The 27 T cell receptor beta chains given below trace back to one sample, sequenced in a study of early T cells in non-severe SARS-CoV-2 infection. TCRdb re-called the 5' RACE reads through MiXCR, storing one row per CDR3 protein. Of approximately 67,000 distinct CDR3 sequences in the sample, roughly 9% were seen once. The sample taken for sequencing was whole blood. The receptors were gathered from an adult who was a healthcare worker with PCR-confirmed SARS-CoV-2 infection or an uninfected control (not recorded which).

This clonotype occurred many times. The V gene is TRBV7-2, the J gene TRBJ2-5, with TRBD2 identical over 7 bases. Trimming took 6 bases from V and 4 from J; bases not matched to a gene: 5. Germline CDR1 reads SGHTA; CDR2 reads FQGNSA. The CDR3 loop spans 13 amino acids. The CDR3 here is CASRKGRVETQYF. CDR3 nucleotides: TGTGCCAGCAGGAAGGGGAGGGTAGAGACCCAGTACTTC.

This clonotype was detected ten times or more. V usage is TRBV20-1 and J usage is TRBJ2-7; 12 positions match TRBD2. Germline trimming cut 3 bases from V and 4 bases from J; bases unmatched to any gene: 7. This CDR3 has 15 amino acids. The germline CDR1 and CDR2 sequences are DFQATT and SNEGSKA (reference sequence). The DNA for the CDR3 is TGCAGTGCTAGCCCCCTGACTAGCGGGGGTTACGAGCAGTACTTC. Amino acid sequence: CSASPLTSGGYEQYF.

At least ten counts were recorded for this clonotype. V usage is TRBV6-6 and J usage is TRBJ2-6; 8 bases map to TRBD2. V lost 2 bases and J lost 0; bases outside the gene matches: 3. CDR3 length: 17 amino acids. CDR1 is MNHNY, CDR2 SVGAGI, per germline (reference sequence). The DNA for the CDR3 is TGTGCCAGCAGTTACCCGGGAGGGCCCTCTGGGGCCAACGTCCTGACTTTC. This translates into CASSYPGGPSGANVLTF.

This clonotype was seen at least ten times. CDR3: CASSEVLGTSGSLTHEQYF. The CDR3 region has the DNA TGTGCCAGCAGTGAAGTGCTAGGAACTAGCGGGAGCTTGACCCACGAGCAGTACTTC. V is TRBV6-1 and J is TRBJ2-7, with 11 bases that match TRBD2. The germline CDR1 and CDR2 sequences are MNHNS and SASEGT. This CDR3 comprises 19 residues. V lost 1 base to trimming and J lost 5 bases; unmatched junction nucleotides: 16.

The V call is TRBV7-8, the J call TRBJ2-1; tentatively, D is TRBD1 (5 bases). The CDR3 consists of 17 residues. Germline values: CDR1 SGHVS, CDR2 FQNEAQ. Trimming removed 1 base at V and 2 bases at J, with 15 bases between. CDR3 coding DNA: TGTGCCAGCAGCTTAGATTCTGGGGCTAGTGCCTACAATGAGCAGTTCTTC. Protein: CASSLDSGASAYNEQFF.

There are many counts of this clonotype. DNA of the CDR3: TGTGCCAGCAGTGAAGGGGTAGGAGCCTCCTACGAGCAGTACTTC. Encoded protein: CASSEGVGASYEQYF. V gene TRBV2 combines with J gene TRBJ2-7; no clear D gene. The length of the CDR3 is 15 residues. Deletions cut 1 base from V and 0 bases from J, with 10 bases between. Germline values: CDR1 SNHLY, CDR2 FYNNEI.

There are a few counts of this clonotype. The chain links TRBV6-5 to TRBJ1-3; D is unresolved. The CDR3 is 15 amino acids. The germline CDR1 and CDR2 sequences are MNHEY and SVGAGI. V was trimmed by 8 bases and J by 0 bases, leaving 14 bases between them. For the CDR3, the DNA is TGTGCCAGCGCAAGAGGATACCGCTCTGGAAACACCATATATTTT. It codes for CASARGYRSGNTIYF.

This clonotype was counted between two and nine times. J is TRBJ2-6 and V is TRBV18; D ambiguous. Germline V gene lookup returns CDR1 KGHSH and CDR2 LQKENI. The V gene lost 3 bases and the J gene lost 4 bases, with 10 bases spanning the gap. This CDR3 is built from 15 residues. The CDR3 DNA reads TGTGCCAGCTCACCGACCTCGGCGGGGGCCAACGTCCTGACTTTC. Protein sequence: CASSPTSAGANVLTF.

The gene calls are TRBV4-2 and TRBJ2-7; D is ambiguous. Trimming removed 1 base at V and 1 base at J, with 11 bases between. Germline V lookup: CDR1 LGHNA, CDR2 YNFKEQ. There are 15 residues in the CDR3. The CDR3 loop reads CASSQVGAKSYEQYF. DNA of the CDR3: TGTGCCAGCAGCCAAGTCGGTGCGAAGTCCTACGAGCAGTACTTC.

The V call is TRBV7-8, the J call TRBJ1-1; D is perhaps TRBD1 (5 bases). This CDR3 spans 12 amino acids. CDR1 SGHVS and CDR2 FQNEAQ come from the germline V gene. Trimming cost V 1 base and J 9 bases, with 9 bases left between them. The CDR3 protein is CASSLVGGQAFF. Here the CDR3 DNA reads TGTGCCAGCAGCTTAGTTGGGGGTCAAGCTTTCTTT.

This clonotype was seen repeatedly, ten times or more. The chain joins TRBV29-1 to TRBJ1-4; 7 positions match TRBD1. CDR3 size: 13 residues. Germline trimming cut 6 bases from V and 7 bases from J; bases unmatched to any gene: 8. Germline V gives CDR1 SQVTM, CDR2 ANQGSEA. The CDR3 reads CSVGRGLGEKLFF. CDR3 sequence (DNA): TGCAGCGTCGGGAGGGGGCTTGGTGAAAAACTGTTTTTT.

The rearrangement uses TRBV2 and TRBJ1-2, with no clear D. The CDR3 is 14 residues long. In germline, CDR1 is SNHLY, CDR2 FYNNEI. The ends were cut back, 4 bases at V and 2 bases at J, with 11 bases in the middle. CDR3 in amino acids: CASSVRGLNYGYTF. The DNA of the CDR3 is TGTGCCAGCAGTGTTCGGGGTTTAAACTATGGCTACACCTTC.

The genes are TRBV10-3 and TRBJ2-7; 8 nucleotides match TRBD1. V was pared by 4 bases and J by 2 bases, with 7 bases of the junction left unmatched. CDR3 size: 15 residues. Germline V CDR1 and CDR2: ENHRY, SYGVKD. CDR3 residues: CAISASGQGPYEQYF. In DNA, the CDR3 is TGTGCCATCAGTGCATCCGGACAGGGTCCCTACGAGCAGTACTTC.

This clonotype has more than one count but fewer than ten. The chain employs TRBV6-2 or TRBV6-3 and TRBJ2-3; D is uncertain. This CDR3 comprises 15 residues. The germline V gene encodes CDR1 MNHEY and CDR2 SVGEGT. Between the trimmed V and J ends, which lost 6 bases and 2 bases, there was a span of 15 bases. The CDR3 loop reads CASRMDGFPTDTQYF. The CDR3 region has the DNA TGTGCCAGCAGGATGGACGGATTCCCCACAGATACGCAGTATTTT.

This clonotype was seen repeatedly, ten times or more. The chain has TRBV5-1 and TRBJ1-1; D remains ambiguous. In germline, CDR1 is SGHRS, CDR2 YFSETQ. CDR3 length equals 16 residues. Trimming removed 6 bases from V and 0 bases from J, with 18 bases in between. The CDR3 sequence is CASTISAQAMNTEAFF. CDR3 bases: TGCGCCAGCACCATTTCGGCCCAGGCGATGAACACTGAAGCTTTCTTT.

This clonotype showed up many times. V is TRBV7-9 and J is TRBJ2-1, with a weak D call TRBD1 (5 bases). The CDR3 is made up of 15 amino acids. Germline V lookup: CDR1 SEHNR, CDR2 FQNEAQ (reference sequence). V was pared by 3 bases and J by 4 bases, with 13 bases between. CDR3 residues: CASSLTQGFYNEQFF. CDR3 DNA sequence: TGTGCCAGCAGCTTGACTCAGGGTTTTTACAATGAGCAGTTCTTC.

The chain recombines TRBV5-1 with TRBJ1-2; D is uncertain. CDR3 length: 14 residues. V lost 0 bases and J lost 4, with 10 bases in between. The germline CDR1 and CDR2 sequences are SGHRS and YFSETQ. Here the CDR3 reads CASSLAVRSYGYTF. DNA for the CDR3: TGCGCCAGCAGCTTGGCCGTCCGGAGCTATGGCTACACCTTC.

This clonotype came up a few times. The V and J genes are TRBV7-9 and TRBJ1-2; D perhaps matches TRBD1 (5 bases). V was clipped by 4 bases and J by 2 bases, with 14 bases between them. CDR1 and CDR2 from the germline V gene are SEHNR and FQNEAQ (reference sequence). The CDR3 sequence is 15 residues long. CDR3: CASSSAPAGNYGYTF. CDR3 bases: TGTGCCAGCAGCTCCGCTCCTGCAGGGAACTATGGCTACACCTTC.

This clonotype has a count of ten or more. The genes are TRBV6-6 and TRBJ1-6; no reliable D call. Looked up from germline, CDR1 is MNHNY and CDR2 is SVGAGI (reference sequence). There are 13 residues in the CDR3. The germline V and J ends were trimmed by 6 bases and 3 bases, with 6 bases remaining between them. CDR3 residues: CASRNSYNSPLHF. For the CDR3, the DNA is TGTGCCAGCAGGAACAGCTATAATTCACCCCTCCACTTT.

At least ten counts were recorded for this clonotype. V and J are TRBV7-3 and TRBJ2-1; tentative D call: TRBD2 (5 bases). The V end was cut by 4 bases, the J end by 5 bases, with 15 bases between. CDR3 length: 15 amino acids. Germline V lookup: CDR1 SGHTA, CDR2 FQGTGA. The CDR3: CASSWTGMGHNEQFF. In nucleotides, the CDR3 is TGTGCCAGCAGCTGGACCGGGATGGGCCACAATGAGCAGTTCTTC. The full variable domain, in which reference TRBV7-3 and TRBJ2-1 provide the parts outside the CDR3, is GAGVSQTPSNKVTEKGKYVELRCDPISGHTALYWYRQSLGQGPEFLIYFQGTGAADDSGLPNDRFFAVRPEGSVSTLKIQRTERGDSAVYLCASSWTGMGHNEQFFGPGTRLTVL.

This clonotype was counted at least ten times. V usage is TRBV5-1 and J usage is TRBJ2-3; TRBD2 might be the D (5 bases). Germline V gene sequence: CDR1 SGHRS, CDR2 YFSETQ. The CDR3 spans 11 residues. V lost 6 bases, J lost 7 bases, and 9 bases lay in between. Here the CDR3 DNA reads TGCGCCAGCAAGGGAGAATATACGCAGTATTTT. It is translated as CASKGEYTQYF.

This clonotype was counted at least ten times. The chain couples TRBV11-2 to TRBJ2-7, with 8 bases identical to TRBD1. The junction had 13 bases not matched to a gene; V was cut back by 5 bases and J by 4 bases. CDR3 length: 16 amino acids. Germline CDR1 is SGHAT and CDR2 is FQNNGV. The chain's CDR3 is CASSSLTGDSAYEQYF. CDR3 coding DNA: TGTGCCAGCAGCAGCCTGACAGGGGACAGTGCGTACGAGCAGTACTTC.

The J gene is TRBJ2-5, the V gene TRBV4-1; TRBD1 aligns across 10 bases. The CDR3 has 15 amino acids. Germline CDR1 reads MGHRA; CDR2 reads YSYEKL. The V gene end was trimmed by 2 bases and the J gene end by 5 bases; junction bases not matched to a gene: 5. CDR3 sequence (DNA): TGCGCCAGCAGCCAAAGGGACAGGGGTTTGGAGACCCAGTACTTC. Protein: CASSQRDRGLETQYF.

This chain uses TRBV7-2 with TRBJ2-1, with 7 bases matching TRBD1. Germline V gives CDR1 SGHTA, CDR2 FQGNSA. Trimming took 3 bases from V and 3 from J; bases not matched to a gene: 17. This CDR3 comprises 19 residues. CDR3 coding DNA: TGTGCCAGCAGCTTTCCAGGGGGAGAACCGGGACCACACTACAATGAGCAGTTCTTC. Its protein product is CASSFPGGEPGPHYNEQFF.

The rearrangement links TRBV3-2 to TRBJ2-4; the tabulated D call, TRBD1, remains unverified against the DNA. TRBV3-2 is flagged as a pseudogene. CDR3 size: 19 residues. DNA for the CDR3: TGTGCCAGCAGCCAAGATCTTTGGCAGGCGCGACTAGCCAAAAACATTCAGTACTTC. Translating it yields CASSQDLWQARLAKNIQYF.

This clonotype has only a few counts. The CDR3 bases are TGTGCCAGCAGCTTATCGGGCAGCCAAGAGACCCAGTACTTC. It codes for CASSLSGSQETQYF. V gene TRBV7-2 combines with J gene TRBJ2-5; D unresolved. The CDR3 has 14 amino acids. Trimming shortened V by 2 bases and J by 1 base, and 8 bases separated the two germline ends. The germline V gene encodes CDR1 SGHTA and CDR2 FQGNSA.

About this clonotype itself: Since a much larger clone is just one base distant, this may be a read error. The CDR3 reads CSVVVTGIGTGELFF. The CDR3 nucleotides read TGCAGCGTTGTAGTAACAGGGATCGGCACCGGGGAGCTGTTTTTT. This chain joins TRBV29-1 and TRBJ2-2; D possibly corresponds to TRBD1 (6 bases). Trimming removed 4 bases from V and 4 bases from J, with 16 bases in between. Germline V gene data show CDR1 as SQVTM and CDR2 as ANQGSEA. The CDR3 length is 15 residues.